This T cell receptor beta chain was found in a study of CD8+ T cells in alopecia areata. Study context: Treatment comprised oral tofacitinib, 5 to 10 mg twice daily, in treated patients. Study results and caveats: Tofacitinib produced a significant decrease in scalp clonality and in expanded CD8+ clones among the top 100.

Treatment meaning: oral pan-JAK inhibitor, 5-10 mg twice daily. A FACSAria was used to sort CD4+ and CD8+ T cells. These cells came from PBMCs. Regarding this clone: Antigen unknown.

Germline CDR1 is SNHLY and CDR2 is FYNNEI. With V trimmed by 5 bases and J by 2 bases, 4 bases remained unmatched. The CDR3 runs to 14 residues. Extracted from the samples, RNA was reverse transcribed into cDNA to serve as the sequencing template. Measured with immunoSEQ multiplex PCR; TCRdb has only the in-frame clones, and not every one. The table records around 120,000 clones, around 56% of them present only once. The sample here was CD4+ T cells sorted from blood, taken at week 4, from a patient treated with tofacitinib. This chain links TRBV2 with TRBJ2-7; 9 positions agree with TRBD1. The source of this sequence is a human donor with alopecia areata. In nucleotides, the CDR3 is TGTGCCAGCAGTAAAGGACAGGGGACCTACGAGCAGTACTTC. The encoded protein is CASSKGQGTYEQYF.